Detailed here is one TCR beta chain. This specimen comes from a study of blood T cell repertoires in COVID-19. As for the study in general: The samples span acute and convalescent COVID-19 from the United States, Italy and Spain. PBMCs, B-cell-depleted T cells, or T cells provided the cDNA or gDNA that made up the material.

In the original processing: Using reference gene primer amplification, nucleated cell counts were estimated. Repertoires were generated with immunoSEQ multiplex PCR, while TCRdb's copy carries only in-frame clones and drops some. That table furnishes V, J and clone size, whereas the DNA furnished D and trimming. The sample records around 180,000 clones, around 87% being singletons. Germline V gene data show CDR1 as LNHDA and CDR2 as SQIVND (reference sequence). The CDR3 runs 15 residues. The V end lost 0 bases, the J end lost 4 bases, and 12 bases lay between the germline ends. This chain uses TRBV19 with TRBJ1-2; D gene uncertain. Sequencing input: peripheral blood. This TCR was sampled from a man between 40 and 49 years old with active or convalescent COVID-19. CDR3 coding DNA: TGTGCCAGTAGTATAGATCGAGGATTTGGCTATGGCTACACCTTC. Translation: CASSIDRGFGYGYTF. The full variable domain, with the rest looked up from reference TRBV19 and TRBJ1-2, is DGGITQSPKYLFRKEGQNVTLSCEQNLNHDAMYWYRQDPGQGLRLIYYSQIVNDFQKGDIAEGYSVSREKKESFPLTVTSAQKNPTAFYLCASSIDRGFGYGYTFGSGTRLTVV.